This entry lists 8 T cell receptor beta chains sequenced from one sample in a study of PD-L1 blockade in urothelial cancer. TCRdb's copy holds only in-frame clones and misses some; the assay was immunoSEQ multiplex PCR. The sample yields tens of thousands of clones, about 91% seen once. The sequencing here drew on PBMCs, taken around atezolizumab (anti-PD-L1) treatment. These receptors originate from a middle-aged man with urothelial cancer.

The V gene is TRBV4-2, the J gene TRBJ2-3, with 9 positions matching TRBD2. The length of the CDR3 is 17 residues. CDR1 is LGHNA, CDR2 YNFKEQ, per germline. The trim removed 1 base at V and 2 bases at J, leaving 7 bases unmatched. The CDR3 is CASSQGVAGAHTDTQYF. In DNA, the CDR3 is TGTGCCAGCAGCCAAGGGGTAGCGGGGGCCCACACAGATACGCAGTATTTT.

The chain combines TRBV7-9 with TRBJ1-5; D is uncertain. V lost 3 bases and J 4 bases, leaving 10 bases between the germline ends. This CDR3 is 14 amino acids long. Per germline, CDR1 SEHNR and CDR2 FQNEAQ (reference sequence). CDR3 DNA sequence: TGTGCCAGCAGCTTTGACTATAAGAATCAGCCCCAGCATTTT. This codes for CASSFDYKNQPQHF.

The V call is TRBV19, the J call TRBJ2-3; TRBD1 matches at 7 bases. The CDR3 spans 14 residues. CDR1 LNHDA and CDR2 SQIVND come from the germline V gene (reference sequence). V lost 6 bases and J lost 1; bases outside the gene matches: 4. In DNA form, the CDR3 reads TGTGCCAGTAGCCCGACAGGGCGCACAGATACGCAGTATTTT. Amino acid sequence: CASSPTGRTDTQYF.

This chain joins TRBV25-1 and TRBJ2-1; D may be TRBD1 (5 bases). This CDR3 region has 12 residues. Germline CDR1 MGHDK, CDR2 SYGVNS. Deletions cut 3 bases from V and 11 bases from J, with 11 bases between. CDR3 sequence: CASSDRQFKQFF. CDR3 DNA: TGTGCCAGCAGTGATCGACAGTTCAAGCAGTTCTTC.

This clone was detected a few times. CDR3 nucleotides: TGCGCCAGCAGTGAGTATAAGGGGTACGAGCAGTACTTC. It translates to CASSEYKGYEQYF. The chain uses TRBV10-1 and TRBJ2-7, with D tentatively TRBD1 (5 bases). Trimming removed 1 base from V and 4 bases from J, with 8 bases in between. Germline CDR1 is WNHNN and CDR2 is SYGVQD (reference sequence). The CDR3 length is 13 residues.

The genes are TRBV6-5 and TRBJ1-2; D is uncertain. Germline loops: CDR1 MNHEY, CDR2 SVGAGI. This CDR3 is 11 amino acids long. Deletions cut 6 bases from V and 4 bases from J, with 6 bases between. CDR3 sequence reads: CASRAGYGYTF. The CDR3 region has the DNA TGTGCCAGCAGGGCTGGCTATGGCTACACCTTC.

The rearrangement uses TRBV7-7 and TRBJ2-3; 7 nucleotides match TRBD1. This CDR3 is built from 15 residues. With 3 bases clipped from V and 5 bases from J, the junction kept 8 bases outside the gene matches. From germline, CDR1 is SSHAT and CDR2 FNYEAQ (reference sequence). The CDR3 loop is CASSLGVRQGDTQYF. CDR3 nucleotides: TGTGCCAGCAGCTTGGGAGTAAGACAGGGAGATACGCAGTATTTT.

The rearrangement links TRBV19 to TRBJ2-5, with 7 bases aligning to TRBD1. Germline CDR1 reads LNHDA; CDR2 reads SQIVND (reference sequence). This CDR3 has 12 residues. V lost 10 bases to trimming and J lost 5 bases; unmatched junction nucleotides: 7. This chain's CDR3 is CATEGAGETQYF. CDR3 nucleotide sequence: TGTGCCACCGAGGGGGCCGGGGAGACCCAGTACTTC.